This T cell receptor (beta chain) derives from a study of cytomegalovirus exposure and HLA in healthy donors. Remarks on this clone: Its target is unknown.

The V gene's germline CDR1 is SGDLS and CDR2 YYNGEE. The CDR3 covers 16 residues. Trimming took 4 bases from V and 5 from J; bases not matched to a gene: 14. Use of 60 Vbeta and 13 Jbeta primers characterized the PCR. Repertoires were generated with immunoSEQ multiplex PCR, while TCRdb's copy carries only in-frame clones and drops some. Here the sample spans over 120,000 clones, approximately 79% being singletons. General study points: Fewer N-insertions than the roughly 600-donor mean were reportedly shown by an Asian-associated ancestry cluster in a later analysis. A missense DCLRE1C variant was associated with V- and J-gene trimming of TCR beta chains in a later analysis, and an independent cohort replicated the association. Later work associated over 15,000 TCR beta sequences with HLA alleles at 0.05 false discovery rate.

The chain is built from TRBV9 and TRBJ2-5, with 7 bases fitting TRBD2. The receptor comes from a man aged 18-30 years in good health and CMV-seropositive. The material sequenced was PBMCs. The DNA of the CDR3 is TGTGCCAGCAGCCTCTTGGCCAGCGGGAAAGGCGAGACCCAGTACTTC. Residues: CASSLLASGKGETQYF.